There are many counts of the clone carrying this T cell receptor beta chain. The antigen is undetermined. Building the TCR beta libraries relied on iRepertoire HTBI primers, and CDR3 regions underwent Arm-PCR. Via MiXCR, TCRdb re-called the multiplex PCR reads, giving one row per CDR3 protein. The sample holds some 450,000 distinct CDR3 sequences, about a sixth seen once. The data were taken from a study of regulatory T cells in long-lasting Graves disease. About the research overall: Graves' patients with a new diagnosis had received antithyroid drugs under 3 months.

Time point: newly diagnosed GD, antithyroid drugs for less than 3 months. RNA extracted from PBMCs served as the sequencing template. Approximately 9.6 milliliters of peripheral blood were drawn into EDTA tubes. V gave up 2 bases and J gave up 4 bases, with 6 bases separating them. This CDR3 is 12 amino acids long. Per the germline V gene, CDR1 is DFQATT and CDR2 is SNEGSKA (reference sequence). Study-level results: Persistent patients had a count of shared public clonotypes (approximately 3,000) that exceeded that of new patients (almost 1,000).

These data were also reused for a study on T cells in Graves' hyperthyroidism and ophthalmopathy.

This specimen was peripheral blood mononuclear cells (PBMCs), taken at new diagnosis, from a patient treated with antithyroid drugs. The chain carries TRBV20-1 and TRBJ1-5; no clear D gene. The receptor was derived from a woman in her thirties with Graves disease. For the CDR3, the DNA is TGCAGTGCTAGATCCGGGAATCAGCCCCAGCATTTT. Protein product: CSARSGNQPQHF.